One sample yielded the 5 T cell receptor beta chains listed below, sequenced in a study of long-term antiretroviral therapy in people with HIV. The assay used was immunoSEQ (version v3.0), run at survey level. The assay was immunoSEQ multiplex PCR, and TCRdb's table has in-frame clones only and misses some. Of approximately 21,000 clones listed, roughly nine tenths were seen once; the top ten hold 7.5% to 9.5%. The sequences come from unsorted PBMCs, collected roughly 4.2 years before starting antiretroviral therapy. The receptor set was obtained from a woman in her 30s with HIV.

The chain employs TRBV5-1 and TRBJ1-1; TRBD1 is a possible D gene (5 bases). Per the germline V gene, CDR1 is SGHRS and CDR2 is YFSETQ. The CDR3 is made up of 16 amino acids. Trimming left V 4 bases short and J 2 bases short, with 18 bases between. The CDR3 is CASSEFSGALNTEAFF. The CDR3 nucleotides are TGCGCCAGCAGCGAGTTCAGCGGGGCTCTCAACACTGAAGCTTTCTTT.

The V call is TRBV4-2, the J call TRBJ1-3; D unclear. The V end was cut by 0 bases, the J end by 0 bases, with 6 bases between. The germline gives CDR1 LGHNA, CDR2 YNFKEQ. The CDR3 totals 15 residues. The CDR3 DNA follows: TGTGCCAGCAGCCAAGAAGCGAACTCTGGAAACACCATATATTTT. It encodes CASSQEANSGNTIYF.

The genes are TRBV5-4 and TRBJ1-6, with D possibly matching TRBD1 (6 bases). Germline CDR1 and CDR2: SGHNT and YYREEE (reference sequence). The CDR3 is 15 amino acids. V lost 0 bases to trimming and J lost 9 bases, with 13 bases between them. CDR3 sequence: CASSLVTGLGSPLHF. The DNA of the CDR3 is TGTGCCAGCAGCTTGGTAACAGGGCTAGGTTCACCCCTCCACTTT.

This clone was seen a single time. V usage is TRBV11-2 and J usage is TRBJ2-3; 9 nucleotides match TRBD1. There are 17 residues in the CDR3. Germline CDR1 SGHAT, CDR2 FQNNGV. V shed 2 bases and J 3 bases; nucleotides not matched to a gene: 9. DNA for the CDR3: TGTGCCAGCAGCTTAATGGTTACAGGGGGCAGGACAGATACGCAGTATTTT. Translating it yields CASSLMVTGGRTDTQYF.

In nucleotides, the CDR3 is TGTGCCTGGAGGTCAGGGGTAAACACTGAAGCTTTCTTT. Translation: CAWRSGVNTEAFF. The chain couples TRBV30 to TRBJ1-1; the D gene is possibly TRBD1 (6 bases). Trimming cost V 3 bases and J 2 bases, with 10 bases left between them. The CDR3 extends over 13 amino acids. From germline, CDR1 is GTSNPN and CDR2 SVGIG (reference sequence). The full variable domain, with the rest looked up from reference TRBV30 and TRBJ1-1, is SQTIHQWPATLVQPVGSPLSLECTVEGTSNPNLYWYRQAAGRGLQLLFYSVGIGQISSEVPQNLSASRPQDRQFILSSKKLLLSDSGFYLCAWRSGVNTEAFFGQGTRLTVV.